Presented here are 18 T cell receptor beta chains from one specimen sequenced in a study of T cells in Graves' hyperthyroidism and ophthalmopathy. TCR beta CDR3 regions were amplified from RNA. With the HTBI primer set, the TCR CDR3 went through a first round of RT-PCR. TCRdb re-called the multiplex PCR reads with MiXCR, one entry per CDR3 protein. The sample shows around 280,000 distinct CDR3 sequences, about an eighth of them seen only once. Sequenced sample: blood. Source of these receptors: a woman in her 30s with Graves' hyperthyroidism that later progressed to Graves' ophthalmopathy.

The sample holds many counts of this clonotype. The rearrangement links TRBV29-1 to TRBJ2-7, with TRBD1 matching over 10 bases. J lost 0 bases, V lost 3 bases, and 2 bases had no gene match. The germline gives CDR1 SQVTM, CDR2 ANQGSEA. This CDR3 spans 14 amino acids. This chain's CDR3 is CSVERTGGSYEQYF. The CDR3 nucleotides are TGCAGCGTTGAGCGGACAGGGGGCTCCTACGAGCAGTACTTC.

This clonotype has ten or more counts. The gene calls are TRBV7-2 and TRBJ2-7; 7 bases line up with TRBD1. CDR3 length equals 16 residues. CDR1 is SGHTA, CDR2 FQGNSA, per germline. J gave up 0 bases and V 1 base, and 6 bases lay outside the gene matches. The DNA of the CDR3 is TGTGCCAGCAGCTTAGGGAGCAGGGGGAGCTCCTACGAGCAGTACTTC. This sequence encodes CASSLGSRGSSYEQYF.

This clonotype has at least ten counts. The J gene is TRBJ2-1, the V gene TRBV6-1; D unclear. Trimming pared 5 bases from V and 7 bases from J, leaving 21 bases between. Germline CDR1 and CDR2: MNHNS and SASEGT. The CDR3 has 16 residues. The CDR3 DNA reads as TGTGCCAGCAGTTTTACCGCTTTCGCCCTAGGGAATGAGCAGTTCTTC. It is translated as CASSFTAFALGNEQFF.

In its sample, this clonotype was seen many times. The chain recombines TRBV27 with TRBJ1-2; TRBD1 matches 7 bases. V lost 6 bases, J lost 4 bases, and 8 bases stayed unmatched. Germline loops: CDR1 MNHEY, CDR2 SMNVEV (reference sequence). The CDR3 consists of 14 residues. CDR3 bases: TGTGCCAGCAGCCCAACACAGGGGACCTATGGCTACACCTTC. Protein product: CASSPTQGTYGYTF.

This clonotype appeared many times. The rearrangement uses TRBV12-3 or TRBV12-4 and TRBJ1-2, with 7 nucleotides matching TRBD1. V lost 5 bases and J lost 4; bases outside the gene matches: 7. The CDR3 totals 14 residues. In nucleotides, the CDR3 is TGTGCCAGCAGTCGGACAGGACTGCCCTATGGCTACACCTTC. It is translated as CASSRTGLPYGYTF.

This clonotype was counted ten times or more. The V and J genes are TRBV27 and TRBJ2-5; 7 bases line up with TRBD2. Germline-derived CDR1 and CDR2 are MNHEY and SMNVEV (reference sequence). The CDR3 spans 14 residues. J lost 9 bases, V lost 6 bases, and 13 bases had no gene match. The CDR3 sequence is CASRNTPGRGAQYF. As DNA, the CDR3 is TGTGCCAGCAGGAACACTCCGGGCCGGGGGGCCCAGTACTTC.

The chain combines TRBV19 with TRBJ2-2; D is undetermined. Germline V gives CDR1 LNHDA, CDR2 SQIVND (reference sequence). The ends were cut back, 6 bases at V and 6 bases at J, with 14 bases in the middle. This CDR3 has 14 residues. The CDR3 spells CASRQLWDAGELFF. In DNA, the CDR3 is TGTGCCAGTAGGCAATTATGGGATGCCGGGGAGCTGTTTTTT.

In the case of this clonotype: This may stem from a read error, because a much larger clone lies one nucleotide away. This chain joins TRBV7-2 and TRBJ1-1; tentative D call: TRBD1 (6 bases). V lost 2 bases to trimming and J lost 6 bases, with 13 bases between them. The CDR3 runs to 14 residues. Looked up from germline, CDR1 is SGHTA and CDR2 is FQGNSA. CDR3 sequence: CASSLMGARSEAFF. Here the CDR3 DNA reads TGTGCCAGCAGCTTAATGGGGGCTCGGTCTGAAGCTTTCTTT. Variable domain in full (rest from reference TRBV7-2 and TRBJ1-1): GAGVSQSPSNKVTEKGKDVELRCDPISGHTALYWYRQSLGQGLEFLIYFQGNSAPDKSGLPSDRFSAERTGGSVSTLTIQRTQQEDSAVYLCASSLMGARSEAFFGQGTRLTVV.

V and J are TRBV29-1 and TRBJ2-4, with a weak D call TRBD2 (5 bases). Trimming shortened V by 4 bases and J by 0 bases, and 7 bases separated the two germline ends. The CDR3 spans 13 residues. Germline V CDR1 and CDR2: SQVTM, ANQGSEA. The CDR3 DNA is TGCAGCGTTGCAGCGGAAGCCAAAAACATTCAGTACTTC. It translates to CSVAAEAKNIQYF.

The chain links TRBV10-2 to TRBJ1-1; a possible D gene is TRBD1 (5 bases). There are 12 residues in the CDR3. V lost 7 bases and J lost 5, with 11 bases in between. From germline, CDR1 is WSHSY and CDR2 SAAADI. CDR3 bases: TGCGCCAGCATTGGAGGGGTAACTGAAGCTTTCTTT. It encodes CASIGGVTEAFF.

J is TRBJ2-7 and V is TRBV20-1; the match to TRBD2 covers 12 bases. The germline gives CDR1 DFQATT, CDR2 SNEGSKA (reference sequence). The V segment lost 3 bases and the J segment 2 bases; nucleotides outside the gene matches: 11. There are 17 residues in the CDR3. The CDR3, as DNA: TGCAGTGCTAGGCCTCAGAGGGGGACTAGCGGGCCCTACGAGCAGTACTTC. Translated: CSARPQRGTSGPYEQYF.

This clonotype was seen only a few times. In nucleotides, the CDR3 is TGTGCCAGCAGTGCACAGGGATCCCTCTCTGGGGCCAACGTCCTGACTTTC. It yields the protein CASSAQGSLSGANVLTF. V gene TRBV9 combines with J gene TRBJ2-6; maybe TRBD1 (6 bases). CDR1 is SGDLS and CDR2 is YYNGEE in the germline V gene. Trimming pared 5 bases from V and 0 bases from J, leaving 15 bases between. The length of the CDR3 is 17 residues.

This clonotype was recorded many times. The rearrangement uses TRBV15 and TRBJ2-7; no reliable D call. Germline values: CDR1 LNHNV, CDR2 YYDKDF (reference sequence). The CDR3 sequence is 15 residues long. V lost 1 base and J lost 0, with 10 bases in between. Written as DNA, the CDR3 is TGTGCCACCAGCAGAGGGGCGGAGAGCTCCTACGAGCAGTACTTC. Translated, it gives CATSRGAESSYEQYF.

This clonotype was seen at least ten times. The CDR3: CAWSVQGGTGYF. In DNA form, the CDR3 reads TGTGCCTGGAGTGTCCAGGGCGGGACAGGGTATTTT. V and J are TRBV30 and TRBJ1-3, with 9 bases aligning to TRBD1. J was trimmed by 16 bases and V by 0 bases; bases with no gene match: 7. In germline, CDR1 is GTSNPN, CDR2 SVGIG (reference sequence). CDR3 size: 12 residues.

This clonotype was found a few times. The chain is built from TRBV19 and TRBJ2-1; 7 bases align to TRBD2. This CDR3 comprises 15 residues. Trimming cost V 4 bases and J 2 bases; bases outside gene matches: 5. CDR1 and CDR2 (germline): LNHDA, SQIVND (reference sequence). CDR3 amino acids: CASSTSSGPYNEQFF. The CDR3 DNA reads TGTGCCAGTAGTACCTCTAGCGGACCCTACAATGAGCAGTTCTTC.

The chain is built from TRBV12-3 or TRBV12-4 and TRBJ1-5; D gene unclear. CDR3 length equals 13 residues. Trimming shortened V by 7 bases and J by 6 bases, and 13 bases separated the two germline ends. CDR3 amino acids: CASTLDVSQPQHF. The CDR3 coding sequence is TGTGCCAGCACCCTGGATGTGAGTCAGCCCCAGCATTTT.

This clonotype was detected only a few times. The chain has TRBV29-1 and TRBJ1-2, with 7 bases lining up with TRBD1. Germline V gene sequence: CDR1 SQVTM, CDR2 ANQGSEA. The CDR3 loop spans 13 amino acids. The trim removed 6 bases at V and 2 bases at J, leaving 6 bases unmatched. The CDR3 region is CSVRGRENYGYTF. The CDR3 region has the DNA TGCAGCGTGAGGGGGCGGGAGAACTATGGCTACACCTTC.

The V gene is TRBV12-3 or TRBV12-4, the J gene TRBJ1-2; D perhaps matches TRBD1 (6 bases). V was cut by 8 bases and J by 5 bases, with 12 bases left in between. The CDR3 is 12 amino acids. This CDR3 is CASGGGRYGYTF. Here the CDR3 DNA reads TGTGCCAGCGGGGGCGGGAGGTATGGCTACACCTTC.